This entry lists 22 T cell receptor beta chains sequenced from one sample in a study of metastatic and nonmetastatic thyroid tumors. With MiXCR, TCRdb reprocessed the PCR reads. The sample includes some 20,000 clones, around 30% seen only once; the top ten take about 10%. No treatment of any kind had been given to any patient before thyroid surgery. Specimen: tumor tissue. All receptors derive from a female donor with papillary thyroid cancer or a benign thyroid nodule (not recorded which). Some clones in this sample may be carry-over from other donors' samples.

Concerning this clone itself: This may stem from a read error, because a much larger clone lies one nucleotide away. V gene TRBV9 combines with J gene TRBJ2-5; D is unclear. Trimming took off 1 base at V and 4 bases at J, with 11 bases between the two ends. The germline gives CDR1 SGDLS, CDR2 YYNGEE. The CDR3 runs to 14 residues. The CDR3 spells CASSVYPVRETQYF. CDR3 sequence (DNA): TGTGCCAGCAGCGTATATCCAGTAAGAGAGACCCAGTACTTC.

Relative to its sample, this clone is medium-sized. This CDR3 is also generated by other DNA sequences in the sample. The CDR3 sequence: CASSSAGTGGEETQYF. For the CDR3, the DNA is TGTGCCAGCAGTTCGGCCGGGACAGGGGGGGAAGAGACCCAGTACTTC. The rearrangement uses TRBV28 and TRBJ2-5, with 11 bases lining up with TRBD1. From germline, CDR1 is MDHEN and CDR2 SYDVKM. This CDR3 has 16 residues. V lost 4 bases, J lost 3 bases, and 7 bases stayed unmatched.

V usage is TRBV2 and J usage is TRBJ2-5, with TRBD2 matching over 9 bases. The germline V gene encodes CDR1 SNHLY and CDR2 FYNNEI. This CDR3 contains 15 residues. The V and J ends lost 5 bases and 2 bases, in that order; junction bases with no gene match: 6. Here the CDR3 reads CASSNSGLAQETQYF. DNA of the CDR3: TGTGCCAGCAGTAACTCGGGACTAGCACAAGAGACCCAGTACTTC.

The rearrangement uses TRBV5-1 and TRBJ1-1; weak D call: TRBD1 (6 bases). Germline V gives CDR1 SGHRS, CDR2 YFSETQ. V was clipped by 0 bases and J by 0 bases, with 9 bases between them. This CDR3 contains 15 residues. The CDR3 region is CASSLVQGLNTEAFF. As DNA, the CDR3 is TGCGCCAGCAGCTTGGTGCAGGGGTTGAACACTGAAGCTTTCTTT.

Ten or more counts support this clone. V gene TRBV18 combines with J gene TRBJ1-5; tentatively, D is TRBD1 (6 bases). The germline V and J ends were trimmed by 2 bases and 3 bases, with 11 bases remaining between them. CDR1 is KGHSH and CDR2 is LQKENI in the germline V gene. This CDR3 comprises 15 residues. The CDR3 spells CASSPTQGSNQPQHF. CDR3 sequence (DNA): TGTGCCAGCTCACCAACACAGGGTTCCAATCAGCCCCAGCATTTT.

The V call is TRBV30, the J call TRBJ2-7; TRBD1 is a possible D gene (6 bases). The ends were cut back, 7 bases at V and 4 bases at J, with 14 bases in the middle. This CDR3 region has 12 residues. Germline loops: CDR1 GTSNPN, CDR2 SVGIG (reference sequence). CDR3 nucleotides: TGTGCCTACAAACAGGGCACTTACGAGCAGTACTTC. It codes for CAYKQGTYEQYF. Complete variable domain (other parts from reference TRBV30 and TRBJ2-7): SQTIHQWPATLVQPVGSPLSLECTVEGTSNPNLYWYRQAAGRGLQLLFYSVGIGQISSEVPQNLSASRPQDRQFILSSKKLLLSDSGFYLCAYKQGTYEQYFGPGTRLTVT.

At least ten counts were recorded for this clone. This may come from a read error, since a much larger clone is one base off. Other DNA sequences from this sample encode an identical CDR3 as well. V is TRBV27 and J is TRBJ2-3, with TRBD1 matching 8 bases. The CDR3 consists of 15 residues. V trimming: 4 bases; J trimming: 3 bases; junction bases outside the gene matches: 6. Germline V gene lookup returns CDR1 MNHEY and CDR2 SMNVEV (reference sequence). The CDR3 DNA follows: TGTGCCAGCAGTTCGGACAGGGTTGGGACAGATACGCAGTATTTT. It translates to CASSSDRVGTDTQYF.

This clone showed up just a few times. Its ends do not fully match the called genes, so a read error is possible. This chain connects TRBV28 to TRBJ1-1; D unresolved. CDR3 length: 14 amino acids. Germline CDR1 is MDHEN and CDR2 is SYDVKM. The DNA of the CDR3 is TGTGCCAGCAATTCTCTCCCAAGTGGTACTGAATCTTTCTTT. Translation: CASNSLPSGTESFF.

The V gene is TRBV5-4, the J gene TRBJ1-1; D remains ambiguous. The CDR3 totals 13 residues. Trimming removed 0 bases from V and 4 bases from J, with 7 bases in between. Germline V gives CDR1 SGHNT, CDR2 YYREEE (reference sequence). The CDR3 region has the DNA TGTGCCAGCAGCTTGGCTGAGGTCACTGAAGCTTTCTTT. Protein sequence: CASSLAEVTEAFF.

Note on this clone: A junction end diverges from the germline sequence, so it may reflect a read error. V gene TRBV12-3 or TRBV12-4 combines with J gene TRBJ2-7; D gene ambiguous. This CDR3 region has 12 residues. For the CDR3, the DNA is TGTGCCATCAGTACGCAGTGGTACGAGCAGTACTTC. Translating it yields CAISTQWYEQYF.

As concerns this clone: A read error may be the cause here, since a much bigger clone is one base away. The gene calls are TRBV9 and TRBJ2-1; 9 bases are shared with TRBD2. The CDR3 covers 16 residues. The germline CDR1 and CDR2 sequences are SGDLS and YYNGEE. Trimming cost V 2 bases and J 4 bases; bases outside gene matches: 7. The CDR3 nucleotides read TGTGCCAGCAGCGTTACTAGCGGGTTTACATACAATGAGCAGTTCTTC. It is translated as CASSVTSGFTYNEQFF. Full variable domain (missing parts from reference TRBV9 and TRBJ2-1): DSGVTQTPKHLITATGQRVTLRCSPRSGDLSVYWYQQSLDQGLQFLIQYYNGEERAKGNILERFSAQQFPDLHSELNLSSLELGDSALYFCASSVTSGFTYNEQFFGPGTRLTVL.

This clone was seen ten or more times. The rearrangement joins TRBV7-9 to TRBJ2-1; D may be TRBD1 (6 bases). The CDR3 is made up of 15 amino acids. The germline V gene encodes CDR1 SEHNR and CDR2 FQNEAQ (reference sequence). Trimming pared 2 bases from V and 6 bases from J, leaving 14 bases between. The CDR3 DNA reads TGTGCCAGCAGCTTATGGACAGCCTCTTCCAATGAGCAGTTCTTC. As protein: CASSLWTASSNEQFF.

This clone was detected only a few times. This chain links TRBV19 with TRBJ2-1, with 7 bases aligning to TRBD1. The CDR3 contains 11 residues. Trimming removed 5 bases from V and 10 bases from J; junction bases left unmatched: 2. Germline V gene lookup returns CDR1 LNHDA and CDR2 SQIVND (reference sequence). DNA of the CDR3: TGTGCCAGTAGTCAAGGGGGCGAGCAGTTCTTC. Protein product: CASSQGGEQFF.

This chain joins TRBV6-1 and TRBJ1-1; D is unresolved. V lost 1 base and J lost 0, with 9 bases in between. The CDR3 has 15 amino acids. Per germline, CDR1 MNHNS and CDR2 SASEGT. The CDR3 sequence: CASSEVVAMNTEAFF. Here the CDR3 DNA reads TGTGCCAGCAGTGAAGTCGTAGCTATGAACACTGAAGCTTTCTTT.

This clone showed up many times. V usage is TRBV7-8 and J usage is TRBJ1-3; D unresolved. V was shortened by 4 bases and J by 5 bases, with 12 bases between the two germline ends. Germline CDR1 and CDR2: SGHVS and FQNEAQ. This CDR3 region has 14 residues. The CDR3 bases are TGTGCCAGCAGCTCTTGGGCCGCGAGAAACACCATATATTTT. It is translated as CASSSWAARNTIYF.

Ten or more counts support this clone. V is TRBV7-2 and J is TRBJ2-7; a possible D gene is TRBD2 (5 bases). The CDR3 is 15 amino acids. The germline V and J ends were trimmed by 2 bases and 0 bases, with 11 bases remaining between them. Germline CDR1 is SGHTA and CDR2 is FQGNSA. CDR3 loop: CASSLILASSYEQYF. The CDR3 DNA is TGTGCCAGCAGCTTAATCCTAGCCTCCTCCTACGAGCAGTACTTC.

The CDR3 nucleotides are TGTGCCAGCAGCCAAGATTGGGAGGTAGCGGGCGTGACCGGGGAGCTGTTTTTT. This translates into CASSQDWEVAGVTGELFF. The chain uses TRBV3-1 and TRBJ2-2, with 7 bases that match TRBD2. Germline CDR1 LGHDT, CDR2 YNNKEL (reference sequence). There are 18 residues in the CDR3. Trimming took 0 bases from V and 5 from J; bases not matched to a gene: 12.

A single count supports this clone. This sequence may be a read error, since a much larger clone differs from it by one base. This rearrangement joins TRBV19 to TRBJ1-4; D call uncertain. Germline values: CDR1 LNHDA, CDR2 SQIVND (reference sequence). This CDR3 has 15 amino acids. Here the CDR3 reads CASSTWSSTSEKLFF. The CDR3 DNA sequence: TGTGCCAGTAGTACCTGGAGTTCAACTAGTGAAAAACTGTTTTTT.

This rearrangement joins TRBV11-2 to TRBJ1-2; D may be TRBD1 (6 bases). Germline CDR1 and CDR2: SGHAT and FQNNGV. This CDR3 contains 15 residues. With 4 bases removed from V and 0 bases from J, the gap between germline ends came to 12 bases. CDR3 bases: TGTGCCAGCAGCTCCTACAGGGCAGCTAACTATGGCTACACCTTC. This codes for CASSSYRAANYGYTF.

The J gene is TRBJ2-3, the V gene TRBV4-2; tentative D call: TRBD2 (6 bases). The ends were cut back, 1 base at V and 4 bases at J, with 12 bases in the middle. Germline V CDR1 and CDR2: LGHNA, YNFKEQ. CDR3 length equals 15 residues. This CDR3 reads CASSQVTSGADTQYF. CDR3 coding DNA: TGTGCCAGCAGCCAAGTGACTTCGGGGGCAGATACGCAGTATTTT.

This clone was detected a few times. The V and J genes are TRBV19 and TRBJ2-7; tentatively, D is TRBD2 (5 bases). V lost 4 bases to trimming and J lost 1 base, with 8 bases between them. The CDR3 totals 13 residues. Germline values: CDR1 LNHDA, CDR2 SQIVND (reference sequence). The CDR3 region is CASSTGMSYEQYF. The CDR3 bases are TGTGCCAGTAGTACCGGGATGTCCTACGAGCAGTACTTC.

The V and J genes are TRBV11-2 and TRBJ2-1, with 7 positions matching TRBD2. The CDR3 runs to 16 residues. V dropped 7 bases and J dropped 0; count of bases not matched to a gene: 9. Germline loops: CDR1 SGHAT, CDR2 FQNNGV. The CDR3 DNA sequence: TGTGCCAGCAAGAACCTAGCGGATGGCTCCTACAATGAGCAGTTCTTC. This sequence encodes CASKNLADGSYNEQFF.